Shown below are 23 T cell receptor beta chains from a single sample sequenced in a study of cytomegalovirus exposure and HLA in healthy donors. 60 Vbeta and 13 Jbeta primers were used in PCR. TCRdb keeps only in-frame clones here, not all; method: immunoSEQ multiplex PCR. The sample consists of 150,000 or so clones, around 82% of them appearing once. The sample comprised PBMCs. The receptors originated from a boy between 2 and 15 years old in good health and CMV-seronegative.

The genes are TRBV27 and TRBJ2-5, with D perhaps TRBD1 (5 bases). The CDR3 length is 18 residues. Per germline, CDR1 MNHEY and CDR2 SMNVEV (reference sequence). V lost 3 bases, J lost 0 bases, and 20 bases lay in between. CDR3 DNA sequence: TGTGCCAGCAGTTTGGGCGGATGGGGCGATGGGTACCAAGAGACCCAGTACTTC. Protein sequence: CASSLGGWGDGYQETQYF.

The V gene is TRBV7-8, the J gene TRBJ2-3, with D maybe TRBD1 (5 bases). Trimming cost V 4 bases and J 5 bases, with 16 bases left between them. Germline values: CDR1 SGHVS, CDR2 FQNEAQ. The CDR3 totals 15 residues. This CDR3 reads CASSSEAGYGDTQYF. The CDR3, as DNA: TGTGCCAGCAGCTCCGAGGCAGGGTACGGAGATACGCAGTATTTT.

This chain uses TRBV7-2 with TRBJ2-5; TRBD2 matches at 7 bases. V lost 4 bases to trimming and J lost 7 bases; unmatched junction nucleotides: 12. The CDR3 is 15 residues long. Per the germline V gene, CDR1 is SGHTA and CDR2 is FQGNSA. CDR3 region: CASSSGASGSGTQYF. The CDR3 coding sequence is TGTGCCAGCAGCTCCGGGGCTAGCGGTTCTGGGACCCAGTACTTC.

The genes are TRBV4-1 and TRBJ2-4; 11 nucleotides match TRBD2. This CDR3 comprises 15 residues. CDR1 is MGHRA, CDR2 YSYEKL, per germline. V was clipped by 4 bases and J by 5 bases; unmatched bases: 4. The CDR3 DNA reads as TGCGCCAGCAGCCCTTCGGGACTAGCGGAAAACATTCAGTACTTC. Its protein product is CASSPSGLAENIQYF.

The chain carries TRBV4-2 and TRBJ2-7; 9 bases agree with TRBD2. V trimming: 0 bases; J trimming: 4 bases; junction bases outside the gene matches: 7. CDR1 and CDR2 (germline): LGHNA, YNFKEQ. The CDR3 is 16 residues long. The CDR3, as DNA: TGTGCCAGCAGCCAAGAAAGTAAGACTAGCGGATACGAGCAGTACTTC. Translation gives CASSQESKTSGYEQYF.

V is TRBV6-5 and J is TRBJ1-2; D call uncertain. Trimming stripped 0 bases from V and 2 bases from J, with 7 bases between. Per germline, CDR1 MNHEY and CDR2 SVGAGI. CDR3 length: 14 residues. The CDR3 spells CASSYSSLNYGYTF. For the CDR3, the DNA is TGTGCCAGCAGTTACTCGAGTCTGAACTATGGCTACACCTTC.

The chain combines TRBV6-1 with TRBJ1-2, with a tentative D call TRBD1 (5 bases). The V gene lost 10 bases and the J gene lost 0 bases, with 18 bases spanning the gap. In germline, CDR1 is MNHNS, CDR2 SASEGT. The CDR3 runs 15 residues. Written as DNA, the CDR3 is TGTGCCACCATCAGGCGACAGAGTGCTAACTATGGCTACACCTTC. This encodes CATIRRQSANYGYTF.

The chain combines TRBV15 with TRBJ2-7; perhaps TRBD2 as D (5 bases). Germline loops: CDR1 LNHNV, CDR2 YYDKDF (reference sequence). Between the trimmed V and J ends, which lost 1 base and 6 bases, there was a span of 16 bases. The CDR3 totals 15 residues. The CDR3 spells CATSRAPDGNGEQYF. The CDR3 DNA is TGTGCCACCAGCAGAGCCCCCGACGGGAACGGCGAGCAGTACTTC.

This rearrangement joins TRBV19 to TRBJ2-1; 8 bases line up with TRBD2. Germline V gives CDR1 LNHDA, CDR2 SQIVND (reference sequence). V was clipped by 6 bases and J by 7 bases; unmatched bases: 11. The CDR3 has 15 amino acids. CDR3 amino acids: CASSIRTGTRNEQFF. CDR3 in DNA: TGTGCCAGTAGCATCCGGACCGGGACTAGAAATGAGCAGTTCTTC.

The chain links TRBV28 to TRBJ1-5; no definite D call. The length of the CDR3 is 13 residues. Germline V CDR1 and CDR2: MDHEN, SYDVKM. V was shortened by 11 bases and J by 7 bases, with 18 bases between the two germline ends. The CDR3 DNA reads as TGTGCCGGAAGACGTGGCTTCGGGCAGCCCCAGCATTTT. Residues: CAGRRGFGQPQHF.

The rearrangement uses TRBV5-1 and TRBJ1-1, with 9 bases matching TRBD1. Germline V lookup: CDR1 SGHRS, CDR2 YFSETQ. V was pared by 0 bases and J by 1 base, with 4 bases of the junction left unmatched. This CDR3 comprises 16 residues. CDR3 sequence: CASSLVYRGRNTEAFF. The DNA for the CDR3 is TGCGCCAGCAGCTTGGTCTACAGGGGGCGGAACACTGAAGCTTTCTTT.

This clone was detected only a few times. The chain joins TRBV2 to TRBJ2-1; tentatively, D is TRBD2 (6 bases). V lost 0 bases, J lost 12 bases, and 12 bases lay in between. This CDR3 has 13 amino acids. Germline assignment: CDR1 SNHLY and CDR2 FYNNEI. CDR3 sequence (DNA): TGTGCCAGCAGTGAAGCGAGACTAGAGTCGCAGTTCTTC. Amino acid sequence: CASSEARLESQFF.

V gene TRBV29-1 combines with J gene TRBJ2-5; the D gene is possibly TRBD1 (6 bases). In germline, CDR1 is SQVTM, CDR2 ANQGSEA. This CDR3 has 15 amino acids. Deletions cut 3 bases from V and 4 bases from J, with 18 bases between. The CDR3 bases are TGCAGCGTTGACTTGGGGGCTAGCAGGGGAGAGACCCAGTACTTC. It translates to CSVDLGASRGETQYF.

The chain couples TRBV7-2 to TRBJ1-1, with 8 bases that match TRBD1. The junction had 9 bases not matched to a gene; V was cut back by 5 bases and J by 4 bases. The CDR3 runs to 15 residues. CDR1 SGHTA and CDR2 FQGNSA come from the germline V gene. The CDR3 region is CASSIRQGAPTEAFF. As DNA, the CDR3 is TGTGCCAGCAGCATTCGTCAGGGGGCGCCCACTGAAGCTTTCTTT.

In DNA, the CDR3 is TGTGCCAGCAGCAACGGGTACTATGAAGCTTTCTTT. This codes for CASSNGYYEAFF. The V and J genes are TRBV27 and TRBJ1-1, with no clear D. The CDR3 is 12 amino acids. Germline CDR1 reads MNHEY; CDR2 reads SMNVEV (reference sequence). Trimming stripped 6 bases from V and 7 bases from J, with 12 bases between.

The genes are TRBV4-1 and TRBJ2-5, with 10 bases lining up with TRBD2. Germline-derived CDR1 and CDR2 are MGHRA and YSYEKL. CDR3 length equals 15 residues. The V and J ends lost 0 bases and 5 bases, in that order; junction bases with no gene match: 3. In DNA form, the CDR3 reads TGCGCCAGCAGCCAAGAGCCAGCGGGGGGGGAGACCCAGTACTTC. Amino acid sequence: CASSQEPAGGETQYF.

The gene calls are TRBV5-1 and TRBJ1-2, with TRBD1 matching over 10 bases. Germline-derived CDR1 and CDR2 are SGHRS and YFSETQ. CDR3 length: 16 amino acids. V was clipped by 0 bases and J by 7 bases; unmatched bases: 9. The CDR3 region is CASSLASDRGAIGYTF. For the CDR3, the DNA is TGCGCCAGCAGCTTGGCCTCGGACAGGGGGGCCATTGGCTACACCTTC.

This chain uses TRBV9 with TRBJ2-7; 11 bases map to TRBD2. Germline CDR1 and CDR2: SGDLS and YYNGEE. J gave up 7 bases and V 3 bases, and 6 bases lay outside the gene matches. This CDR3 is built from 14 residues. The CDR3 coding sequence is TGTGCCAGCAGCGCACTAGCGGGAGCTGGGGAGCAGTACTTC. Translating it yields CASSALAGAGEQYF.

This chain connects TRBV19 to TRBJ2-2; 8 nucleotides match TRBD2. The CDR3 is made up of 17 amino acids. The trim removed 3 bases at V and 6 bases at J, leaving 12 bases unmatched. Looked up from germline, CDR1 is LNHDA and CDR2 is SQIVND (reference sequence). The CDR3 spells CASSILGSGSTAGELFF. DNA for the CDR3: TGTGCCAGTAGTATCCTCGGGAGCGGGAGTACGGCCGGGGAGCTGTTTTTT.

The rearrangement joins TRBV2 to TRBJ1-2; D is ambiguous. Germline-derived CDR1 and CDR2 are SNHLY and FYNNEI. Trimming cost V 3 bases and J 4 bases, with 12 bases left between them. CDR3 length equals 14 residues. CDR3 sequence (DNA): TGTGCCAGCAGTGAGCTAAGGGCGGGCTATGGCTACACCTTC. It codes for CASSELRAGYGYTF.

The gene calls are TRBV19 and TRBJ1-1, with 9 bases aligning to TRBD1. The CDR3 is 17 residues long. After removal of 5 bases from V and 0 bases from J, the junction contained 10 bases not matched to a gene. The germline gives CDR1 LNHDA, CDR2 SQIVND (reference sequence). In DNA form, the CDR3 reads TGTGCCAGTAGTTCACACAGGGGGCGCCCCCTGAACACTGAAGCTTTCTTT. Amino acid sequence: CASSSHRGRPLNTEAFF.

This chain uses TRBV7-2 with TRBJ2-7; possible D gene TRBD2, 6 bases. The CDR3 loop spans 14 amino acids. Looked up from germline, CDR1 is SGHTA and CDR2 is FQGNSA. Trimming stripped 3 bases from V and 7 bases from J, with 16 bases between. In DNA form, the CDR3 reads TGTGCCAGCAGCTTTGCGGGGAGCCTGGGGGAGCAGTACTTC. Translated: CASSFAGSLGEQYF.

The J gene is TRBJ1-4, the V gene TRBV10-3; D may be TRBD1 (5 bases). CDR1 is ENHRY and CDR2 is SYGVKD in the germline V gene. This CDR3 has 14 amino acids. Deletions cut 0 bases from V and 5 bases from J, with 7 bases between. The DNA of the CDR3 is TGTGCCATCAGTGAGTCGACAGAAAATGAAAAACTGTTTTTT. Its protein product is CAISESTENEKLFF.